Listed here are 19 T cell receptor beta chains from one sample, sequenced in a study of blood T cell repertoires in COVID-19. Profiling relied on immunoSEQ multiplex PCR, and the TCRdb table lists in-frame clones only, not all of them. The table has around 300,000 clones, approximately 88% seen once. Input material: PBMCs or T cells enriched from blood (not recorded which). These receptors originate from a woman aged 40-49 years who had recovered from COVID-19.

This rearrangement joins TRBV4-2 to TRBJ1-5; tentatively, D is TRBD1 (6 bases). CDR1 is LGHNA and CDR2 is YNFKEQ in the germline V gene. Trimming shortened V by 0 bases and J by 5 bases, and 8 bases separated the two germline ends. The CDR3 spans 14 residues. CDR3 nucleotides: TGTGCCAGCAGCCAAGATTCAGGGGATCAGCCCCAGCATTTT. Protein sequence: CASSQDSGDQPQHF.

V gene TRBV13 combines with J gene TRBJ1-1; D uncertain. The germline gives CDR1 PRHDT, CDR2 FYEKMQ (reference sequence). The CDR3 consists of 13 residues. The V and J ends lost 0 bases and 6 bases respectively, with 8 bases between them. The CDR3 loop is CASSLGRLSEAFF. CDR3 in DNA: TGTGCCAGCAGCTTAGGTCGCCTATCTGAAGCTTTCTTT.

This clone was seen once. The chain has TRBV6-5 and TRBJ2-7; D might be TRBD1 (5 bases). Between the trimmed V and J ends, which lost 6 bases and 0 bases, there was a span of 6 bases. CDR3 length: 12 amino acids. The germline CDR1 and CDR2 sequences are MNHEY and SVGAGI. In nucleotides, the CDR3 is TGTGCCAGCAGGACAGACTCCTACGAGCAGTACTTC. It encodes CASRTDSYEQYF.

CDR3 region: CASSSGDIYEQYF. DNA of the CDR3: TGTGCCAGCAGCTCAGGGGACATCTACGAGCAGTACTTC. V and J are TRBV7-9 and TRBJ2-7; D perhaps matches TRBD1 (6 bases). CDR3 length: 13 amino acids. The ends were cut back, 4 bases at V and 3 bases at J, with 10 bases in the middle. Germline V gene sequence: CDR1 SEHNR, CDR2 FQNEAQ (reference sequence).

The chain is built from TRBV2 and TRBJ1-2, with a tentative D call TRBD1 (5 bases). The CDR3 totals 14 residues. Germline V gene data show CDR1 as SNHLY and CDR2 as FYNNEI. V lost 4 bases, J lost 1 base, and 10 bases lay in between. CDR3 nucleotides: TGTGCCAGCAGTGTAGTACAGGATAACTATGGCTACACCTTC. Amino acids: CASSVVQDNYGYTF. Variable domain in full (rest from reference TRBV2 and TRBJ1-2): EPEVTQTPSHQVTQMGQEVILRCVPISNHLYFYWYRQILGQKVEFLVSFYNNEISEKSEIFDDQFSVERPDGSNFTLKIRSTKLEDSAMYFCASSVVQDNYGYTFGSGTRLTVV.

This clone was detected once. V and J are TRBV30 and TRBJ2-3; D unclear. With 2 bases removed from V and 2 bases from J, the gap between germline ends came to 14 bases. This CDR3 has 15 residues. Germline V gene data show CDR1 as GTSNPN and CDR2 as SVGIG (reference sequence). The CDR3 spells CAWSLGSRSTDTQYF. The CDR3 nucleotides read TGTGCCTGGAGTCTCGGTAGCCGATCCACAGATACGCAGTATTTT.

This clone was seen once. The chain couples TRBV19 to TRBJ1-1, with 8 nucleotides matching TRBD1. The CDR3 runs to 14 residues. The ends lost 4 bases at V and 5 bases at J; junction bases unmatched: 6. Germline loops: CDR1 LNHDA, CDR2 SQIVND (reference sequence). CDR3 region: CASSNTRQGTEAFF. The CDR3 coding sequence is TGTGCCAGTAGTAATACTAGACAGGGGACTGAAGCTTTCTTT.

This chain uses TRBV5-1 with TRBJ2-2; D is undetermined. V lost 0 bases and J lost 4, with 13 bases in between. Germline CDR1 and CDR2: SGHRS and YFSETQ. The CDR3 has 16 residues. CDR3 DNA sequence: TGCGCCAGCAGCTTGGTTAGCCGTGACTTCACCGGGGAGCTGTTTTTT. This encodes CASSLVSRDFTGELFF.

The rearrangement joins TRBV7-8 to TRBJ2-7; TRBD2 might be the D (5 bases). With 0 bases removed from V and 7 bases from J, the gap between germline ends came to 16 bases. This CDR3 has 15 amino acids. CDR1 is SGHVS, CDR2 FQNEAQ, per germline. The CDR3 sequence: CASSLAGAAVGEQYF. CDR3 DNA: TGTGCCAGCAGCTTAGCGGGAGCGGCCGTAGGTGAGCAGTACTTC.

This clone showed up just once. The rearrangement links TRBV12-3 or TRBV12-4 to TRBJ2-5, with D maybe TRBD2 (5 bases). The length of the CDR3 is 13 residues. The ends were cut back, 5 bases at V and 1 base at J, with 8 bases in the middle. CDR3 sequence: CASSPGFQETQYF. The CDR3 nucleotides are TGTGCCAGCAGTCCGGGGTTCCAAGAGACCCAGTACTTC.

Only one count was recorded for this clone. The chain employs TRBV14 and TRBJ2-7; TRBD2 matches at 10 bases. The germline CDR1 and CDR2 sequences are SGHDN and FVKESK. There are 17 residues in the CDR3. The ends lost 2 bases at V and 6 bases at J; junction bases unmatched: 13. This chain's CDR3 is CASSQYGLRLAGAEQYF. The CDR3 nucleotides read TGTGCCAGCAGCCAATATGGTTTACGTCTAGCGGGAGCCGAGCAGTACTTC.

For the CDR3, the DNA is TGCAGTGCTCGCAGGGGCCCGTTGTTCTTC. This encodes CSARRGPLFF. The chain carries TRBV20-1 and TRBJ2-1, with a tentative D call TRBD1 (6 bases). The CDR3 sequence is 10 residues long. Germline-derived CDR1 and CDR2 are DFQATT and SNEGSKA (reference sequence). The germline V and J ends were trimmed by 5 bases and 15 bases, with 14 bases remaining between them.

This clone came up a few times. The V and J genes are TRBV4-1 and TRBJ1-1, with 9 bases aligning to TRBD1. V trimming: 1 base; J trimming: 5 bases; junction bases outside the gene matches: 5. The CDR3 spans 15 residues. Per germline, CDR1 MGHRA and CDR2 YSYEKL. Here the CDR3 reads CASSQGQGVGTEAFF. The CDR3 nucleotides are TGCGCCAGCAGCCAAGGACAGGGGGTAGGGACTGAAGCTTTCTTT.

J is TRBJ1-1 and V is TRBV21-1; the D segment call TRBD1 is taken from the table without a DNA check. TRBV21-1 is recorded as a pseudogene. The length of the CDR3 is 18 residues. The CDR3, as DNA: TGTGCCAGCAGCAAAGTACACCGGGACAGGGGTATGGACACTGAAGCTTTCTTT. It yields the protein CASSKVHRDRGMDTEAFF.

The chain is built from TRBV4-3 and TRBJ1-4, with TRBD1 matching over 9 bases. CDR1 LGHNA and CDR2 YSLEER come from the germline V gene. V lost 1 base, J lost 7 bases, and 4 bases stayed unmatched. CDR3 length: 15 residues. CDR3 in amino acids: CASSQVGTGREKLFF. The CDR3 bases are TGCGCCAGCAGCCAAGTTGGGACAGGGCGTGAAAAACTGTTTTTT.

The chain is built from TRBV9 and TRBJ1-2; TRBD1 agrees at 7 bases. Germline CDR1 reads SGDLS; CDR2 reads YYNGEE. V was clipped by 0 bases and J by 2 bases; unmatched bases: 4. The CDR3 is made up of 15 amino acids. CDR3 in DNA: TGTGCCAGCAGCGTAGGAGGGGACAGAAACTATGGCTACACCTTC. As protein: CASSVGGDRNYGYTF.

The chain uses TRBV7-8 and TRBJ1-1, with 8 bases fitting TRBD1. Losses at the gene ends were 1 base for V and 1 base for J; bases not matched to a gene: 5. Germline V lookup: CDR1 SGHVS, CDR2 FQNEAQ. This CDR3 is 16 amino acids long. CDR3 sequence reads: CASSLEAGGWNTEAFF. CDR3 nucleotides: TGTGCCAGCAGCTTAGAGGCAGGGGGCTGGAACACTGAAGCTTTCTTT.

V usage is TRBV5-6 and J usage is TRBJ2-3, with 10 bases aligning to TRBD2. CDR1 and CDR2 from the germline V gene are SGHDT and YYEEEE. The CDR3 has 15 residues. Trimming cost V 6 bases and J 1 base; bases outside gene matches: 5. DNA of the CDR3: TGTGCCAGCACCCTACTAGCGGGGCGCACAGATACGCAGTATTTT. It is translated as CASTLLAGRTDTQYF.

Here the CDR3 DNA reads TGTGCCGCCGGGGTTCTAGCGGGCTACGAGCAGTACTTC. It yields the protein CAAGVLAGYEQYF. The chain employs TRBV10-3 and TRBJ2-7; 8 nucleotides agree with TRBD2. Germline lookup yields CDR1 ENHRY and CDR2 SYGVKD. The CDR3 spans 13 residues. V gave up 11 bases and J gave up 3 bases; unmatched junction bases: 9.